This T cell receptor (beta chain) was sequenced during a study of blood T cells in healthy people across ages. Whole-study findings and limits: Among long-lived donors, naive CD4+ cells were more numerous and diversity higher than in aged donors.

Donors were systemically healthy Caucasian individuals from Russia aged about 6 to 95 years. A second PCR, run for roughly 7 to 12 cycles, used a sample-barcoded 5' primer plus a J-beta primer mix. Researchers report that a template-switch adaptor with 12 random nucleotides tagged each cDNA molecule. TCRdb redid the calling of the 5' RACE reads with MiXCR, one entry per CDR3 protein. The data contain around 1,600,000 distinct CDR3 sequences, around 40% of them singletons. Worth noting for this clonotype: No antigen is known for it.

The receptor comes from a woman under 30 in good health. The sequenced sample was blood.

Written as DNA, the CDR3 is TGTGCCAGCAGCCCCCCGCTGGCCAAAAACATTCAGTACTTC. It codes for CASSPPLAKNIQYF. The chain couples TRBV7-9 to TRBJ2-4, with D unclear. V was cut by 5 bases and J by 1 base, with 9 bases left in between. There are 14 residues in the CDR3. Germline V CDR1 and CDR2: SEHNR, FQNEAQ (reference sequence).